One and the same sample provided the 15 T cell receptor beta chains below, sequenced in a study of blood T cell repertoires in COVID-19. Using immunoSEQ multiplex PCR, the repertoire was profiled, and TCRdb retains in-frame clones only, with some absent. The table lists some 180,000 clones, approximately 90% of them singletons. Sequenced: PBMCs or T cells enriched from blood (not recorded which). These receptor sequences come from a woman between 40 and 50 years old in a cohort exposed to, infected with or recovered from COVID-19 (not recorded which).

The chain combines TRBV7-6 with TRBJ2-5; TRBD2 agrees at 8 bases. The CDR3 consists of 15 residues. Germline V gene sequence: CDR1 SGHVS, CDR2 FNYEAQ. Germline trimming cut 5 bases from V and 4 bases from J; bases unmatched to any gene: 9. Here the CDR3 DNA reads TGTGCCAGCAGCCAGAGCGGGGGCCTCCGAGAGACCCAGTACTTC. The encoded protein is CASSQSGGLRETQYF.

The V gene is TRBV9, the J gene TRBJ1-1; D might be TRBD1 (6 bases). Germline loops: CDR1 SGDLS, CDR2 YYNGEE. The ends were cut back, 4 bases at V and 0 bases at J, with 10 bases in the middle. This CDR3 contains 14 residues. CDR3 region: CASSQSGVNTEAFF. The CDR3 nucleotides read TGTGCCAGCAGCCAATCAGGGGTGAACACTGAAGCTTTCTTT.

The chain joins TRBV19 to TRBJ2-3; TRBD2 matches at 10 bases. The ends lost 5 bases at V and 0 bases at J; junction bases unmatched: 11. There are 18 residues in the CDR3. Germline CDR1 and CDR2: LNHDA and SQIVND (reference sequence). CDR3 bases: TGTGCCAGTAGTCCGGCTAGCGGGAGCCGGGGTAGCACAGATACGCAGTATTTT. Translation: CASSPASGSRGSTDTQYF.

The chain uses TRBV2 and TRBJ1-2; TRBD1 might be the D (6 bases). The CDR3 contains 13 residues. V was trimmed by 6 bases and J by 8 bases, leaving 16 bases between them. The germline gives CDR1 SNHLY, CDR2 FYNNEI. This CDR3 reads CASSDTGLGGYTF. CDR3 bases: TGTGCCAGCAGCGATACAGGGCTGGGAGGCTACACCTTC.

J is TRBJ1-2 and V is TRBV10-3; no definite D call. Germline values: CDR1 ENHRY, CDR2 SYGVKD. Trimming took 4 bases from V and 3 from J, leaving 12 bases between them. This CDR3 comprises 14 residues. The CDR3 here is CAISGEEVDYGYTF. DNA for the CDR3: TGTGCCATCAGTGGAGAGGAGGTGGACTATGGCTACACCTTC.

This chain links TRBV7-8 with TRBJ2-3, with 8 positions matching TRBD2. CDR1 is SGHVS, CDR2 FQNEAQ, per germline. The CDR3 is 16 amino acids. The ends lost 1 base at V and 0 bases at J; junction bases unmatched: 3. Written as DNA, the CDR3 is TGTGCCAGCAGCTTAGGGAGCGGGGGTAGCACAGATACGCAGTATTTT. Its translation is CASSLGSGGSTDTQYF. Full variable domain (missing parts from reference TRBV7-8 and TRBJ2-3): GAGVSQSPRYKVAKRGQDVALRCDPISGHVSLFWYQQALGQGPEFLTYFQNEAQLDKSGLPSDRFFAERPEGSVSTLKIQRTQQEDSAVYLCASSLGSGGSTDTQYFGPGTRLTVL.

The V and J genes are TRBV4-1 and TRBJ2-7; 11 bases are shared with TRBD1. Germline V lookup: CDR1 MGHRA, CDR2 YSYEKL. The CDR3 covers 17 residues. Germline trimming cut 1 base from V and 3 bases from J; bases unmatched to any gene: 8. The CDR3 nucleotides read TGCGCCAGCAGCCAAGTTGAGGGGACAGGGGGTATCTACGAGCAGTACTTC. This encodes CASSQVEGTGGIYEQYF.

This clone was detected only once. The chain uses TRBV3-1 (or the pseudogene TRBV3-2) and TRBJ1-2, with D hard to call. The V and J ends lost 1 base and 2 bases respectively, with 11 bases between them. Germline V lookup: CDR1 LGHDT, CDR2 YNNKEL (reference sequence). The CDR3 is 15 amino acids. The CDR3 DNA follows: TGTGCCAGCAGCCAAGCTCCACGGTACAACTATGGCTACACCTTC. Translated, it gives CASSQAPRYNYGYTF.

The chain couples TRBV7-8 to TRBJ2-1; TRBD1 might be the D (5 bases). The V end was cut by 5 bases, the J end by 5 bases, with 16 bases between. This CDR3 comprises 15 residues. Germline-derived CDR1 and CDR2 are SGHVS and FQNEAQ. Here the CDR3 reads CASSQGVFKNNEQFF. CDR3 nucleotides: TGTGCCAGCAGCCAAGGGGTCTTCAAGAACAATGAGCAGTTCTTC.

In this sample, this clone turned up once. The chain has TRBV7-2 and TRBJ1-2; 7 nucleotides agree with TRBD1. Germline trimming cut 5 bases from V and 3 bases from J; bases unmatched to any gene: 9. The CDR3 length is 15 residues. Germline V gene data show CDR1 as SGHTA and CDR2 as FQGNSA. CDR3 residues: CASSPGQATDYGYTF. CDR3 bases: TGTGCCAGCAGCCCAGGACAGGCGACCGACTATGGCTACACCTTC.

The chain joins TRBV29-1 to TRBJ1-2; 7 bases match TRBD1. This CDR3 has 15 amino acids. Germline CDR1 reads SQVTM; CDR2 reads ANQGSEA. After removal of 4 bases from V and 6 bases from J, the junction contained 14 bases not matched to a gene. The CDR3 is CSVVDEATGIHGYTF. CDR3 nucleotide sequence: TGCAGCGTTGTAGATGAGGCGACAGGGATCCATGGCTACACCTTC.

V and J are TRBV19 and TRBJ1-1; D unclear. Germline V CDR1 and CDR2: LNHDA, SQIVND (reference sequence). The CDR3 loop spans 12 amino acids. V was pared by 3 bases and J by 4 bases, with 6 bases between. In DNA, the CDR3 is TGTGCCAGTAGTATGGGCAGCACTGAAGCTTTCTTT. Translated, it gives CASSMGSTEAFF.

The rearrangement uses TRBV7-9 and TRBJ1-2, with TRBD1 as a possible D gene (5 bases). V dropped 6 bases and J dropped 5 bases, with 10 bases sitting between them. The CDR3 has 12 residues. Germline V gives CDR1 SEHNR, CDR2 FQNEAQ (reference sequence). The CDR3, as DNA: TGTGCCAGCAGGCCCGACAGTTATGGCTACACCTTC. It translates to CASRPDSYGYTF.

The J gene is TRBJ1-1, the V gene TRBV12-3 or TRBV12-4; perhaps TRBD1 as D (5 bases). This CDR3 spans 13 amino acids. V shed 5 bases and J shed 6 bases, with 13 bases lying between them. The DNA for the CDR3 is TGTGCCAGCAGTCTATCGACAGCCTCTGAAGCTTTCTTT. As protein: CASSLSTASEAFF.

CDR3 in DNA: TGTGCCAGCCTGAGAGATACCTACGAGCAGTACTTC. Protein product: CASLRDTYEQYF. The chain uses TRBV28 and TRBJ2-7; D unresolved. This CDR3 has 12 amino acids. The germline gives CDR1 MDHEN, CDR2 SYDVKM. Trimming removed 8 bases from V and 2 bases from J, with 10 bases in between. Based on the CDR3 plus reference TRBV28 and TRBJ2-7, the full variable domain is DVKVTQSSRYLVKRTGEKVFLECVQDMDHENMFWYRQDPGLGLRLIYFSYDVKMKEKGDIPEGYSVSREKKERFSLILESASTNQTSMYLCASLRDTYEQYFGPGTRLTVT.